Described below is a single T cell receptor beta chain sequence and its context. The data stem from a study of T cell responses to AZD1222 COVID-19 vaccine. The table came from immunoSEQ multiplex PCR; TCRdb's copy has only in-frame clones and leaves some out. This sample has about 210,000 clones, with around 94% found just once. Unmatched junction bases numbered 9, after V lost 10 bases and J lost 0 bases. The length of the CDR3 is 15 residues. Germline CDR1 ENHRY, CDR2 SYGVKD. The TCR sequence derives from an adult who received the MenACWY meningococcal vaccine as a control. Sample: peripheral blood, taken 28 days after the second dose of the MenACWY control vaccine. The chain combines TRBV10-3 with TRBJ2-3, with 8 bases that match TRBD1. The CDR3 nucleotides are TGTGCCACTGACAGGGGTGTCTCTAGCACAGATACGCAGTATTTT. The encoded protein is CATDRGVSSTDTQYF.